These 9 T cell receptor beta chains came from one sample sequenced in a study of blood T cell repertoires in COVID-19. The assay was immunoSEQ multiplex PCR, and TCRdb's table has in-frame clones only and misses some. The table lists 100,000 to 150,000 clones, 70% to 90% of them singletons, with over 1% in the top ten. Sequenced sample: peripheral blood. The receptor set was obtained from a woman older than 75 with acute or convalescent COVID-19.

CDR3 amino acids: CATSDGPTGYGYTF. CDR3 nucleotide sequence: TGTGCCACCAGTGATGGTCCGACTGGCTATGGCTACACCTTC. The chain employs TRBV24-1 and TRBJ1-2; D not certain. The CDR3 extends over 14 amino acids. V was shortened by 3 bases and J by 4 bases, with 11 bases between the two germline ends. Germline V CDR1 and CDR2: KGHDR, SFDVKD.

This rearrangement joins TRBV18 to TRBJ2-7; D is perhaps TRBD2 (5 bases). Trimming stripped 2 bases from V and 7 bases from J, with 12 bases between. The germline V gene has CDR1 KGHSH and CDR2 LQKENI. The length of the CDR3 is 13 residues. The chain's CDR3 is CASSPGGLGEQYF. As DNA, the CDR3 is TGTGCCAGCTCACCAGGAGGATTGGGTGAGCAGTACTTC.

As DNA, the CDR3 is TGTGCCACCAAGGGGTGGAGAACCGGGGAGCTGTTTTTT. Translating it yields CATKGWRTGELFF. The chain employs TRBV24-1 and TRBJ2-2; a weak D match, TRBD1 (5 bases). The CDR3 loop spans 13 amino acids. Trimming pared 8 bases from V and 5 bases from J, leaving 11 bases between. The germline V gene encodes CDR1 KGHDR and CDR2 SFDVKD.

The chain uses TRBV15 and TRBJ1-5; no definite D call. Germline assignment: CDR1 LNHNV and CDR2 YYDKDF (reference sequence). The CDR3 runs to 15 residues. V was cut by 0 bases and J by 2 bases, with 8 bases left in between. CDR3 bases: TGTGCCACCAGCAGAGAGTACCAGGGCAATCAGCCCCAGCATTTT. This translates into CATSREYQGNQPQHF.

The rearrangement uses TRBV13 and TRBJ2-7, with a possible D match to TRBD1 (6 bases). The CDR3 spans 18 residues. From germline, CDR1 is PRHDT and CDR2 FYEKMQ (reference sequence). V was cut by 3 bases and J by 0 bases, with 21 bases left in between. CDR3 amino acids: CASSLGAVGAPNSYEQYF. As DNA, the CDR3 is TGTGCCAGCAGCTTGGGGGCGGTTGGGGCCCCTAACTCCTACGAGCAGTACTTC.

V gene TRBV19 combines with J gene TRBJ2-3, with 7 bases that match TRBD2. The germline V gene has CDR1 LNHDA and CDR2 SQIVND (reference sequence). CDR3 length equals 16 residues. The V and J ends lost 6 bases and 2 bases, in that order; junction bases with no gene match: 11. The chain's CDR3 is CASSTVTSPNTDTQYF. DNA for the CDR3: TGTGCCAGTAGCACCGTGACTAGCCCCAACACAGATACGCAGTATTTT.

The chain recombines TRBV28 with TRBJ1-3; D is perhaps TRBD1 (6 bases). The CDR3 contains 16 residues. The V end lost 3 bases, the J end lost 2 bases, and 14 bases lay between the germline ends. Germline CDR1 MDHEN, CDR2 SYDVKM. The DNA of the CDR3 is TGTGCCAGCAGTTTGCCCTGGGGGCAAGCTGGAAACACCATATATTTT. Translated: CASSLPWGQAGNTIYF.

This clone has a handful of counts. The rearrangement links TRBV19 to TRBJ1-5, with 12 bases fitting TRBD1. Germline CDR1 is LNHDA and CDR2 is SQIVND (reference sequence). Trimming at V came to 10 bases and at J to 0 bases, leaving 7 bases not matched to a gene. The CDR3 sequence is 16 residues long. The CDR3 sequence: CATLGTGGVSNQPQHF. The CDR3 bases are TGTGCCACCCTCGGGACAGGGGGCGTTAGCAATCAGCCCCAGCATTTT. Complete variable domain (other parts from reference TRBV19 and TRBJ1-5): DGGITQSPKYLFRKEGQNVTLSCEQNLNHDAMYWYRQDPGQGLRLIYYSQIVNDFQKGDIAEGYSVSREKKESFPLTVTSAQKNPTAFYLCATLGTGGVSNQPQHFGDGTRLSIL.

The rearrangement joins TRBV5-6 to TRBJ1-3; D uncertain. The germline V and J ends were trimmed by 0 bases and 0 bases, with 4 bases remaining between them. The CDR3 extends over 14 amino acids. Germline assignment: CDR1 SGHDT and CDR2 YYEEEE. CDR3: CASSLAVSGNTIYF. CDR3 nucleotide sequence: TGTGCCAGCAGCTTGGCGGTCTCTGGAAACACCATATATTTT. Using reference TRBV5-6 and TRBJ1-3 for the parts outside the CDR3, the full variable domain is DAGVTQSPTHLIKTRGQQVTLRCSPKSGHDTVSWYQQALGQGPQFIFQYYEEEERQRGNFPDRFSGHQFPNYSSELNVNALLLGDSALYLCASSLAVSGNTIYFGEGSWLTVV.